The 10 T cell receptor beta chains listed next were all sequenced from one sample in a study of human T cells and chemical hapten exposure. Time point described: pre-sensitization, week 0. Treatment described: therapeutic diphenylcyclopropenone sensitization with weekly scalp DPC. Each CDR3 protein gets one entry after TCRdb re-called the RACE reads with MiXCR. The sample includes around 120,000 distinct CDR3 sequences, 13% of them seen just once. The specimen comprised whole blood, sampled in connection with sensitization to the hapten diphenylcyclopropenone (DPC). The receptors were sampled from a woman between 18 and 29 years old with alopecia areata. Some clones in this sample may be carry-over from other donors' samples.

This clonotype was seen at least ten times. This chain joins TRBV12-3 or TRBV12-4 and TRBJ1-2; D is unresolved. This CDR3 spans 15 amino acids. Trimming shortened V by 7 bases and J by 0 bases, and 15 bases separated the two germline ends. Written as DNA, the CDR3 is TGTGCCAGCACCCTGTGGGGAGGCGCTAACTATGGCTACACCTTC. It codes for CASTLWGGANYGYTF.

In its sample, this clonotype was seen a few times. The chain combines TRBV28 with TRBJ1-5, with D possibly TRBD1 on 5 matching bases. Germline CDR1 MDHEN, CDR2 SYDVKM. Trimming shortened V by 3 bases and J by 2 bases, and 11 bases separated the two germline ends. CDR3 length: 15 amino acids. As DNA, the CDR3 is TGTGCCAGCAGTTTCGTCGGCAGGGGCAATCAGCCCCAGCATTTT. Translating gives CASSFVGRGNQPQHF.

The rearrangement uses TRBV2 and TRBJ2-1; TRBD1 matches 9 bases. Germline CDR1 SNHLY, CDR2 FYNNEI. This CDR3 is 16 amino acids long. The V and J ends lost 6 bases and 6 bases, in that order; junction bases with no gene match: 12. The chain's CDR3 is CASRGTGQRVANEQFF. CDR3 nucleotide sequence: TGTGCCAGCAGAGGGACAGGGCAGAGAGTAGCCAATGAGCAGTTCTTC.

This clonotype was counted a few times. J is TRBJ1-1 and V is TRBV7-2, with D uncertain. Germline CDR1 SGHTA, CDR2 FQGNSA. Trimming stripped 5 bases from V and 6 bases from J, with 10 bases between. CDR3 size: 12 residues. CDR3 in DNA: TGTGCCAGCAGCACGCATACTTCTGAAGCTTTCTTT. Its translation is CASSTHTSEAFF.

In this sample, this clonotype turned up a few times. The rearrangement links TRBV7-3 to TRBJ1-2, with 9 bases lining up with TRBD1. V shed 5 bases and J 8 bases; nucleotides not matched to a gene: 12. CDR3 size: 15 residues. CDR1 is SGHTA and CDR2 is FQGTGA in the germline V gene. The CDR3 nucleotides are TGTGCCAGCAGCGCTACAGGGGGCGTATCCGGAGGCTACACCTTC. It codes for CASSATGGVSGGYTF.

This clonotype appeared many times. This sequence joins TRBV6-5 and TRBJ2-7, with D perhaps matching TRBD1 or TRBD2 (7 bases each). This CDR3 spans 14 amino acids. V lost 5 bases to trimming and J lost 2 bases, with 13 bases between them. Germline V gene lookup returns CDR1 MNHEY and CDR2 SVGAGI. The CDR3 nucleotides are TGTGCCAGCAGTCAGACAGGGAGGGCCTACGAGCAGTACTTC. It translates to CASSQTGRAYEQYF.

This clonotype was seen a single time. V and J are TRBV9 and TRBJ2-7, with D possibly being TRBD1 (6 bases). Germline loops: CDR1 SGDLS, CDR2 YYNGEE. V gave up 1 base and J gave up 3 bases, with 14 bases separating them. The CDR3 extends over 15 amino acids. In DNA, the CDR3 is TGTGCCAGCAGCGTAAGTGTGACAGGAGTCTACGAGCAGTACTTC. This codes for CASSVSVTGVYEQYF. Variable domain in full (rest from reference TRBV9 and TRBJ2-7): DSGVTQTPKHLITATGQRVTLRCSPRSGDLSVYWYQQSLDQGLQFLIQYYNGEERAKGNILERFSAQQFPDLHSELNLSSLELGDSALYFCASSVSVTGVYEQYFGPGTRLTVT.

The CDR3 nucleotides read TGCGCCAGCAGCCAAGATTGGGGGGAAGTCTACGAGCAGTACTTC. Protein sequence: CASSQDWGEVYEQYF. This chain links TRBV4-3 with TRBJ2-7, with D possibly matching TRBD2 (6 bases). Between the trimmed V and J ends, which lost 0 bases and 3 bases, there was a span of 12 bases. The CDR3 covers 15 residues. CDR1 and CDR2 (germline): LGHNA, YSLEER.

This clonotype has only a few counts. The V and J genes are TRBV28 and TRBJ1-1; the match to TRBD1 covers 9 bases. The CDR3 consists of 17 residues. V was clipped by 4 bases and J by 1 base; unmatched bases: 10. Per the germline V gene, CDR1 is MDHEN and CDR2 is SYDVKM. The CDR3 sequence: CASSSRGQGYRNTEAFF. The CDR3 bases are TGTGCCAGCAGTTCCAGGGGACAGGGTTATAGGAACACTGAAGCTTTCTTT. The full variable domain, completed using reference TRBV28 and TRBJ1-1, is DVKVTQSSRYLVKRTGEKVFLECVQDMDHENMFWYRQDPGLGLRLIYFSYDVKMKEKGDIPEGYSVSREKKERFSLILESASTNQTSMYLCASSSRGQGYRNTEAFFGQGTRLTVV.

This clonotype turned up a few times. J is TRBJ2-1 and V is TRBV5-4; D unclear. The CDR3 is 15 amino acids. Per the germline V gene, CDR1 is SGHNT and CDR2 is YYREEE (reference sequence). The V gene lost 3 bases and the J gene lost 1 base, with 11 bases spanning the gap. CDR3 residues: CASSWDAGSYNEQFF. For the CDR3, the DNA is TGTGCCAGCAGCTGGGATGCAGGATCCTACAATGAGCAGTTCTTC.